What follows is one T cell receptor beta chain and its context. The data belong to a study of CD8 T cells in Susac syndrome. The authors reverse transcribed 0.5 to 1 ug RNA with random hexamers. TCRdb reprocessed the immunoSEQ multiplex PCR reads via MiXCR and lists one record per CDR3 protein. The sample has around 140,000 distinct CDR3 sequences, around 86% seen once. The multiple sclerosis controls were treatment-naive patients with relapsing-remitting disease that was stable or active. The authors negatively isolated CD8+ and CD4+ T cells and FACS-enriched TEMRA cells. The length of the CDR3 is 17 residues. The ends were cut back, 11 bases at V and 4 bases at J, with 27 bases in the middle. CDR1 is MNHEY and CDR2 is SMNVEV in the germline V gene (reference sequence).

The clonotype originates from a human donor with multiple sclerosis. Specimen: CD8+ T cells from PBMCs. This sequence joins TRBV27 and TRBJ2-1; D may be TRBD2 (6 bases). CDR3: CAVIKGLAHQPYNEQFF. The CDR3 region has the DNA TGTGCCGTGATAAAGGGGCTAGCGCACCAACCTTACAATGAGCAGTTCTTC.